A selection of T cell receptor beta chains follows, all from one sample in a study of T cells after yellow fever vaccination. One entry per CDR3 protein results from TCRdb running MiXCR on the 5' RACE reads. The sample has almost 600,000 distinct CDR3 sequences; 13% are singletons. This specimen consisted of PBMCs, obtained on the day of the yellow fever booster vaccination. The receptors originated from a man aged 30 to 45 who received the YFV17D yellow fever vaccine. Each CDR3 is given with its conserved first and last residue. D genes are given only for firm matches. Rows may omit the clone size; those that give it use once, few, many or a size class.

size: few
J: TRBJ1-5
D: .
V: TRBV7-2
length: 15
DNA: TGTGCCAGCAGCTTGAGCAGGGACAGCAATCAGCCCCAGCATTTT
CDR3: CASSLSRDSNQPQHF

size: few
J: TRBJ2-1
D: .
V: TRBV7-2
length: 15
DNA: TGTGCCAGCAGCTTAACGACCGGCCCCGCGGGTGAGCAGTTCTTC
CDR3: CASSLTTGPAGEQFF

size: many
J: TRBJ2-1
D: TRBD2
V: TRBV5-1
length: 14
DNA: TGTGCCAGCAGCCCCAGCGGGACCTACAATGAGCAGTTCTTC
CDR3: CASSPSGTYNEQFF

size: .
J: TRBJ2-7
D: .
V: TRBV6-5
length: 14
DNA: TGTGCCAGCAGTTACCAGGGCCTCAACTACGAGCAGTACTTC
CDR3: CASSYQGLNYEQYF

size: .
J: TRBJ2-7
D: TRBD1
V: TRBV4-2
length: 15
DNA: TGTGCCAGCAGCCAAGTTGGCAGGGGGTCCTACGAGCAGTACTTC
CDR3: CASSQVGRGSYEQYF

size: few
J: TRBJ2-1
D: .
V: TRBV4-3
length: 16
DNA: TGCGCCAGCAGCCAAGAACCAGCGGCCCCATACAATGAGCAGTTCTTC
CDR3: CASSQEPAAPYNEQFF

size: few
J: TRBJ1-1
D: .
V: TRBV7-9
length: 14
DNA: TGTGCCAGCAGCAGAGCCCAGGGGCACACTGAAGCTTTCTTT
CDR3: CASSRAQGHTEAFF

size: .
J: TRBJ2-1
D: .
V: TRBV4-2
length: 16
DNA: TGTGCCAGCAGCCAAGGGGACTCAAGAGTTTCCAATGAGCAGTTCTTC
CDR3: CASSQGDSRVSNEQFF

size: few
J: TRBJ2-7
D: .
V: TRBV10-3
length: 13
DNA: TGTGCCATCAGTGTCGTCAACTACTACGAGCAGTACTTC
CDR3: CAISVVNYYEQYF

size: few
J: TRBJ2-1
D: TRBD1
V: TRBV5-1
length: 14
DNA: TGCGCCAGCACCGGGACAGTACCTTACAATGAGCAGTTCTTC
CDR3: CASTGTVPYNEQFF

size: few
J: TRBJ2-1
D: TRBD1
V: TRBV11-2
length: 15
DNA: TGTGCCAGCAGCCCCGCGACAGGGGATGAGTATGAGCAGTTCTTC
CDR3: CASSPATGDEYEQFF

size: few
J: TRBJ2-1
D: TRBD2
V: TRBV20-1
length: 14
DNA: TGCAGTGCTAGGAAACTAGCGGGAGGGAGAGAGCAGTTCTTC
CDR3: CSARKLAGGREQFF

size: many
J: TRBJ1-1
D: .
V: TRBV7-2
length: 13
DNA: TGTGCCAGCAGCTTTAGGGGTGGGGCTGAAGCTTTCTTT
CDR3: CASSFRGGAEAFF

size: .
J: TRBJ2-3
D: .
V: TRBV7-9
length: 14
DNA: TGTGCCAGCAGCGAGAGCGCTAGCACAGATACGCAGTATTTT
CDR3: CASSESASTDTQYF

size: few
J: TRBJ1-4
D: .
V: TRBV12-3/TRBV12-4
length: 13
DNA: TGTGCCAGCAGTTTTCGGATGGGTGAAAAACTGTTTTTT
CDR3: CASSFRMGEKLFF

size: once
J: TRBJ1-4
D: .
V: TRBV6-5
length: 15
DNA: TGTGCCAGCAGTTACTCGAGTCAGGGGAGAGAAAAACTGTTTTTT
CDR3: CASSYSSQGREKLFF

size: many
J: TRBJ2-5
D: TRBD1
V: TRBV5-1
length: 13
DNA: TGCGCCAGCAGCCCCGACAGGGGCCCGAAGGGGTACTTC
CDR3: CASSPDRGPKGYF

size: few
J: TRBJ2-7
D: TRBD1
V: TRBV7-8
length: 19
DNA: TGTGCCAGCAGCTTAAAAGACATAGGGACAGGGATTCTTTGGGGGGAGCAGTACTTC
CDR3: CASSLKDIGTGILWGEQYF

size: few
J: TRBJ2-7
D: TRBD1
V: TRBV7-9
length: 13
DNA: TGTGCCAGCACGGACAGGGGTACTATCGAGCAGTACTTC
CDR3: CASTDRGTIEQYF

size: many
J: TRBJ1-1
D: TRBD1
V: TRBV5-1
length: 15
DNA: TGCGCCAGCAGCTCATGGGACAGAGATAACACTGAAGCTTTCTTT
CDR3: CASSSWDRDNTEAFF

size: .
J: TRBJ1-2
D: .
V: TRBV16
length: 12
DNA: TGTGCCAGCAGCTCGGACCCGTTGAGCTACACCTTC
CDR3: CASSSDPLSYTF

size: .
J: TRBJ2-3
D: .
V: TRBV5-1
length: 15
DNA: TGCGCCAGCAGCCTGGGTGAGACCAGCGGGCATACGCAGTATTTT
CDR3: CASSLGETSGHTQYF

size: .
J: TRBJ1-1
D: TRBD1
V: TRBV10-3
length: 13
DNA: TGTGCCATCAGGGACAGGGAGGGCACTGAAGCTTTCTTT
CDR3: CAIRDREGTEAFF

size: few
J: TRBJ1-1
D: .
V: TRBV18
length: 14
DNA: TGTGCCAGCTCGCAGCGATACACGAACACTGAAGCTTTCTTT
CDR3: CASSQRYTNTEAFF

size: few
J: TRBJ2-3
D: .
V: TRBV5-1
length: 15
DNA: TGCGCCAGCAGTATTCCTTCGGGACCCCAAGATACGCAGTATTTT
CDR3: CASSIPSGPQDTQYF

size: .
J: TRBJ2-7
D: .
V: TRBV5-8
length: 13
DNA: TGTGCCAGCAGCTTGGAGGTAGCCTACGAGCAGTACTTC
CDR3: CASSLEVAYEQYF

size: .
J: TRBJ2-3
D: .
V: TRBV7-2
length: 13
DNA: TGTGCCAGCAGCCTTGACTTCAGAGATACGCAGTATTTT
CDR3: CASSLDFRDTQYF

size: few
J: TRBJ1-3
D: .
V: TRBV5-1
length: 14
DNA: TGCGCCAGCAGCCCCCCCGACATTGGAAACACCATATATTTT
CDR3: CASSPPDIGNTIYF

size: .
J: TRBJ2-7
D: TRBD1
V: TRBV4-3
length: 16
DNA: TGCGCCAGCAGCCAAGAACCGGGACAGGGTCTCTACGAGCAGTACTTC
CDR3: CASSQEPGQGLYEQYF

size: .
J: TRBJ2-5
D: .
V: TRBV7-2
length: 12
DNA: TGTGCCAGCAGCGTGCCCCCAGGGACCCAGTACTTC
CDR3: CASSVPPGTQYF

size: few
J: TRBJ2-2
D: TRBD2
V: TRBV27
length: 17
DNA: TGTGCCAGCACGAAACCCATAGCGGGAGTTGGGACCGGGGAGCTGTTTTTT
CDR3: CASTKPIAGVGTGELFF

size: few
J: TRBJ1-1
D: TRBD1
V: TRBV9
length: 14
DNA: TGTGCCAGCAGCGTTTCGGGACAGGGAACCGGAGCTTTCTTT
CDR3: CASSVSGQGTGAFF

size: .
J: TRBJ1-6
D: .
V: TRBV14
length: 17
DNA: TGTGCCAGCAGCCAAGACTGGAGGAGCTCCTATAATTCACCCCTCCACTTT
CDR3: CASSQDWRSSYNSPLHF

size: .
J: TRBJ1-2
D: TRBD1
V: TRBV7-9
length: 14
DNA: TGTGCCAGCAGCTTAAACCTACAGGGGGATGGCTACACCTTC
CDR3: CASSLNLQGDGYTF

size: few
J: TRBJ2-1
D: TRBD2
V: TRBV12-3/TRBV12-4
length: 15
DNA: TGTGCCAGCGGCACGACTAGCGGGATGGGGAATGAGCAGTTCTTC
CDR3: CASGTTSGMGNEQFF

size: .
J: TRBJ1-2
D: TRBD1
V: TRBV20-1
length: 12
DNA: TGCAGTGCTTCGTCAGGGGGTGGCGGCTACACCTTC
CDR3: CSASSGGGGYTF

size: .
J: TRBJ1-1
D: .
V: TRBV5-1
length: 12
DNA: TGCGCCAGCAACAGGGAGGACACTGAAGCTTTCTTT
CDR3: CASNREDTEAFF

size: few
J: TRBJ2-1
D: TRBD1
V: TRBV7-3
length: 14
DNA: TGTGCCAGCAGCCGCCGGGACAGGGACAATGAGCAGTTCTTC
CDR3: CASSRRDRDNEQFF

size: many
J: TRBJ1-1
D: .
V: TRBV20-1
length: 13
DNA: TGCAGTGCGGGACCTCAAAGGAACACTGAAGCTTTCTTT
CDR3: CSAGPQRNTEAFF

size: few
J: TRBJ2-7
D: .
V: TRBV12-3/TRBV12-4
length: 15
DNA: TGTGCCAGCAGCTACTCAGGGGAAATGTCGGTTGAGCAGTACTTC
CDR3: CASSYSGEMSVEQYF

size: few
J: TRBJ2-5
D: .
V: TRBV28
length: 14
DNA: TGTGCCAGCAGTTCCGTCGGGTCAGGGGGGGCCCAGTACTTC
CDR3: CASSSVGSGGAQYF

size: few
J: TRBJ2-7
D: .
V: TRBV6-6
length: 13
DNA: TGTGCCAGCAGTTACGATGTTTCCTACGAGCAGTACTTC
CDR3: CASSYDVSYEQYF

size: .
J: TRBJ2-1
D: .
V: TRBV30
length: 10
DNA: TGTGCCTTACAGGGCCATGAGCAGTTCTTC
CDR3: CALQGHEQFF

size: .
J: TRBJ2-2
D: .
V: TRBV6-2/TRBV6-3
length: 13
DNA: TGTGCCAGCAGTTACTGGGCTGACGGGGAGCTGTTTTTT
CDR3: CASSYWADGELFF

size: few
J: TRBJ1-1
D: .
V: TRBV30
length: 13
DNA: TGTGCCTGGAGAGCGGAAGGGAGCACTGAAGCTTTCTTT
CDR3: CAWRAEGSTEAFF

size: few
J: TRBJ2-1
D: .
V: TRBV24-1
length: 16
DNA: TGTGCCACCAGTGATTTTCCCAGGGTAACCTACAATGAGCAGTTCTTC
CDR3: CATSDFPRVTYNEQFF

size: many
J: TRBJ2-5
D: .
V: TRBV7-9
length: 14
DNA: TGTGCCAGCAGCCTCGGCAACGTTCAAGAGACCCAGTACTTC
CDR3: CASSLGNVQETQYF

size: few
J: TRBJ1-2
D: TRBD1
V: TRBV15
length: 14
DNA: TGTGCCACCAGTCTTACAGGGGACCTCTATGGCTACACCTTC
CDR3: CATSLTGDLYGYTF

size: .
J: TRBJ2-4
D: .
V: TRBV27
length: 13
DNA: TGTGCCAGCGGATCTTGGGACGGGAGCCAAAGCTACTTC
CDR3: CASGSWDGSQSYF

size: .
J: TRBJ2-5
D: TRBD1
V: TRBV12-3/TRBV12-4
length: 14
DNA: TGTGCCAGCAGTTCCCGGGACAGCCAAGAGACCCAGTACTTC
CDR3: CASSSRDSQETQYF

size: .
J: TRBJ2-5
D: .
V: TRBV3-1
length: 15
DNA: TGTGCCAGCAGCCAAGTGTTGGACACCAAAGAGACCCAGTACTTC
CDR3: CASSQVLDTKETQYF

size: .
J: TRBJ2-1
D: TRBD2
V: TRBV4-2
length: 16
DNA: TGTGCCAGCAGCCGGGAGACTAGCTCTACCTACAATGAGCAGTTCTTC
CDR3: CASSRETSSTYNEQFF

size: many
J: TRBJ1-3
D: .
V: TRBV12-3/TRBV12-4
length: 14
DNA: TGTGCCAGCAGCCAAGACAGCTCTGGAAACACCATATATTTT
CDR3: CASSQDSSGNTIYF